This T cell receptor (beta chain) came from a study of shared clonotypes between healthy human individuals. Study information: Participating donors consisted of two women and a few men aged 18 to 49.

CD4+ cells were split into CD45RA+ naive and CD45RA-negative memory subsets. The method was immunoSEQ multiplex PCR; TCRdb's version includes in-frame clones alone and lacks a portion of them. Here the sample spans 950,000 to 1,300,000 clones, roughly 80% being singletons. V was clipped by 2 bases and J by 1 base, with 11 bases between them. The CDR3 extends over 14 amino acids. Germline CDR1 GTSNPN, CDR2 SVGIG (reference sequence). Sequenced sample: memory CD4+ T cells sorted from blood. The subset here: CD45RA-negative fraction. V and J are TRBV30 and TRBJ2-5, with D possibly called TRBD1 or TRBD2 (5 bases each). This TCR derives from a man in his late teens or twenties in good health. The CDR3 nucleotides read TGTGCCTGGAGTACGGGGCGCTTCCAAGAGACCCAGTACTTC. This encodes CAWSTGRFQETQYF.